This TCR beta chain stems from a study of shared clonotypes between healthy human individuals. Overall study results and limits: Sharing across several donors was seen in 4% to 5.5% of naive CD4 clonotypes. It was the non-shared clonotypes that had lower generation probabilities than clonotypes shared by all four donors.

Sequenced by immunoSEQ multiplex PCR; TCRdb stores in-frame clones only, minus some. The sample holds under 2,000,000 clones, over 85% seen once. Naivety among CD8 cells was defined by CD45RO negativity and positive CCR7 selection, thereby excluding terminally differentiated effector memory CD45RA+ cells. The CDR3 runs to 11 residues. CDR1 is MNHNS, CDR2 SASEGT, per germline. The V segment lost 10 bases and the J segment 5 bases; nucleotides outside the gene matches: 5. Regarding this clone: The antigen is not known.

The chain is built from TRBV6-1 and TRBJ2-7; 7 positions agree with TRBD1. The specimen was naive CD8+ T cells sorted from blood. The sequence came from a man younger than 30 in good health. As DNA, the CDR3 is TGTGCCAATGGACAGGTTCACGAGCAGTACTTC. Protein product: CANGQVHEQYF.